The present TCR beta chain was sequenced within a study of cytomegalovirus exposure and HLA in healthy donors. This CDR3 is built from 14 residues. Germline-derived CDR1 and CDR2 are SGHRS and YFSETQ. J gave up 2 bases and V 3 bases, and 4 bases lay outside the gene matches. Points on this clone: Antigen: not known.

Study-wide findings and caveats: The sole available immune exposure information was CMV serostatus. When analyzed later, the rates of TCR association showed variation by HLA locus, with DRB1 the most and HLA-C the fewest. Association of under 20,000 TCR beta sequences with HLA alleles was found at 0.05 false discovery rate in a later analysis.

The primer mix had 60 Vbeta and 13 Jbeta primers. Profiled with immunoSEQ multiplex PCR; TCRdb holds only in-frame clones, not every one. The table has about 200,000 clones, around 79% seen once. The chain is built from TRBV5-1 and TRBJ2-7; 8 bases line up with TRBD2. The material sequenced was PBMCs. The TCR comes from a male donor in good health and CMV-seropositive. The CDR3 coding sequence is TGCGCCAGCAGCTACGATAGCGGGACCTACGAGCAGTACTTC. Its translation: CASSYDSGTYEQYF.